This entry lists 27 T cell receptor beta chains sequenced from one sample in a study of persistence of HIV-infected CD4 T cells. Cells were stimulated with overlapping HIV-1 Gag 15-mer peptides. Sorting of responding CD4+ T cells relied on upregulated CD40 ligand together with CD69. The immunoSEQ assay was version 4, run in survey mode. Profiling relied on immunoSEQ multiplex PCR, and the TCRdb table lists in-frame clones only, not all of them. This table has tens of thousands of clones, over 65% appearing once. These receptors' targets are unknown. This sample comprised CD4+ T cells sorted from PBMCs after 18-hour stimulation, obtained from a patient who received antiretroviral therapy. The receptors come from an adult man with HIV who was CMV-seropositive.

In this sample, this clone turned up once. The rearrangement joins TRBV7-6 to TRBJ2-3, with TRBD2 identical over 8 bases. CDR1 is SGHVS, CDR2 FNYEAQ, per germline. Trimming took 5 bases from V and 4 from J; bases not matched to a gene: 5. The CDR3 consists of 14 residues. The CDR3 sequence is CASSIGTSADTQYF. The CDR3 coding sequence is TGTGCCAGCAGCATCGGGACTAGTGCAGATACGCAGTATTTT. The whole variable domain, filled in from reference TRBV7-6 and TRBJ2-3, reads GAGVSQSPRYKVTKRGQDVALRCDPISGHVSLYWYRQALGQGPEFLTYFNYEAQQDKSGLPNDRFSAERPEGSISTLTIQRTEQRDSAMYRCASSIGTSADTQYFGPGTRLTVL.

The chain recombines TRBV19 with TRBJ1-1, with D maybe TRBD1 (5 bases). The germline CDR1 and CDR2 sequences are LNHDA and SQIVND (reference sequence). The CDR3 consists of 14 residues. Trimming cost V 5 bases and J 3 bases, with 13 bases left between them. The CDR3, as DNA: TGTGCCAGTAGTGAGGGACCCGTGCACACTGAAGCTTTCTTT. Encoded protein: CASSEGPVHTEAFF.

This chain links TRBV30 with TRBJ1-2; 10 positions agree with TRBD1. The junction had 1 base not matched to a gene; V was cut back by 0 bases and J by 3 bases. Germline CDR1 is GTSNPN and CDR2 is SVGIG (reference sequence). The CDR3 sequence is 14 residues long. Here the CDR3 DNA reads TGTGCCTGGAGTGTTGGGACAGGGGACTATGGCTACACCTTC. It translates to CAWSVGTGDYGYTF.

The J gene is TRBJ2-1, the V gene TRBV10-1; 10 positions match TRBD1. Germline-derived CDR1 and CDR2 are WNHNN and SYGVQD (reference sequence). V trimming: 4 bases; J trimming: 7 bases; junction bases outside the gene matches: 10. The CDR3 runs 16 residues. The CDR3: CASSGSGDRGQNEQFF. CDR3 bases: TGCGCCAGCAGTGGCTCCGGGGACAGGGGTCAGAATGAGCAGTTCTTC.

The sample holds a few counts of this clone. The gene calls are TRBV28 and TRBJ2-6; TRBD2 matches 7 bases. CDR1 and CDR2 (germline): MDHEN, SYDVKM. The CDR3 extends over 15 amino acids. V lost 6 bases, J lost 2 bases, and 4 bases stayed unmatched. CDR3 protein: CASSRAGAGANVLTF. The CDR3 region has the DNA TGTGCCAGCAGCCGGGCGGGGGCTGGGGCCAACGTCCTGACTTTC.

V usage is TRBV24-1 and J usage is TRBJ1-5; D is possibly TRBD1 (5 bases). CDR3 length: 15 amino acids. Trimming took 5 bases from V and 3 from J, leaving 13 bases between them. The germline CDR1 and CDR2 sequences are KGHDR and SFDVKD. Here the CDR3 reads CATSASRGVNQPQHF. DNA of the CDR3: TGTGCCACCAGTGCTAGCCGGGGGGTCAATCAGCCCCAGCATTTT.

The sample holds a few counts of this clone. The chain has TRBV7-2 and TRBJ1-5, with D unclear. The CDR3 runs to 15 residues. Germline-derived CDR1 and CDR2 are SGHTA and FQGNSA. V gave up 1 base and J gave up 4 bases, with 11 bases separating them. The CDR3 DNA follows: TGTGCCAGCAGCTTAGGCGGGATAGAGAATCAGCCCCAGCATTTT. This codes for CASSLGGIENQPQHF.

The V call is TRBV5-1, the J call TRBJ2-1; 7 bases are shared with TRBD1. V lost 6 bases to trimming and J lost 2 bases; unmatched junction nucleotides: 8. This CDR3 region has 15 residues. Per germline, CDR1 SGHRS and CDR2 YFSETQ. CDR3 loop: CASTTRQGPYNEQFF. In DNA, the CDR3 is TGCGCCAGCACGACCCGACAGGGACCCTACAATGAGCAGTTCTTC.

The chain has TRBV7-3 and TRBJ2-3; TRBD1 or TRBD2 may be the D gene (5 bases each). Trimming took off 5 bases at V and 2 bases at J, with 17 bases between the two ends. There are 16 residues in the CDR3. The germline CDR1 and CDR2 sequences are SGHTA and FQGTGA. For the CDR3, the DNA is TGTGCCAGCAGCCTGTCTAGGGGAGCCCACACAGATACGCAGTATTTT. Protein: CASSLSRGAHTDTQYF.

This chain joins TRBV7-9 and TRBJ1-5; D perhaps matches TRBD1 (5 bases). Germline V gives CDR1 SEHNR, CDR2 FQNEAQ (reference sequence). Trimming took off 8 bases at V and 2 bases at J, with 13 bases between the two ends. CDR3 length equals 14 residues. CDR3 nucleotides: TGTGCCAGCCAAACAGGTAACGGCAATCAGCCCCAGCATTTT. Translated: CASQTGNGNQPQHF.

The chain couples TRBV2 to TRBJ1-3; D uncertain. V lost 5 bases to trimming and J lost 0 bases, with 8 bases between them. The germline gives CDR1 SNHLY, CDR2 FYNNEI. There are 14 residues in the CDR3. The CDR3 is CASSSRYSGNTIYF. Here the CDR3 DNA reads TGTGCCAGCAGTTCCCGATACTCTGGAAACACCATATATTTT.

The chain has TRBV7-9 and TRBJ1-2, with 10 bases identical to TRBD1. This CDR3 contains 14 residues. Unmatched junction bases numbered 8, after V lost 5 bases and J lost 8 bases. Germline V gives CDR1 SEHNR, CDR2 FQNEAQ (reference sequence). This CDR3 is CASSTRQGARGYTF. CDR3 in DNA: TGTGCCAGCAGCACCCGACAGGGGGCTCGGGGCTACACCTTC.

This clone was seen a handful of times. V and J are TRBV19 and TRBJ1-1; TRBD1 aligns across 8 bases. Germline trimming cut 8 bases from V and 6 bases from J; bases unmatched to any gene: 5. The germline V gene has CDR1 LNHDA and CDR2 SQIVND (reference sequence). This CDR3 is 12 amino acids long. The DNA of the CDR3 is TGTGCCAGTCACAGGACAGGGTCTGAAGCTTTCTTT. Protein product: CASHRTGSEAFF. Full variable domain (remainder filled in from reference TRBV19 and TRBJ1-1): DGGITQSPKYLFRKEGQNVTLSCEQNLNHDAMYWYRQDPGQGLRLIYYSQIVNDFQKGDIAEGYSVSREKKESFPLTVTSAQKNPTAFYLCASHRTGSEAFFGQGTRLTVV.

J is TRBJ1-2 and V is TRBV6-5; possible D gene TRBD1, 5 bases. This CDR3 contains 13 residues. Trimming shortened V by 7 bases and J by 2 bases, and 11 bases separated the two germline ends. Germline CDR1 and CDR2: MNHEY and SVGAGI. The CDR3 sequence: CASNGGANYGYTF. CDR3 in DNA: TGTGCCAGCAACGGAGGGGCCAACTATGGCTACACCTTC.

This clone was recorded only once. The gene calls are TRBV5-1 and TRBJ2-5; D remains unclear. The ends were cut back, 4 bases at V and 0 bases at J, with 16 bases in the middle. CDR1 is SGHRS, CDR2 YFSETQ, per germline. This CDR3 contains 16 residues. The DNA of the CDR3 is TGCGCCAGCAGCCCAAGGGCCAGACCGAACCAAGAGACCCAGTACTTC. It yields the protein CASSPRARPNQETQYF. The variable domain in full, completed from reference TRBV5-1 and TRBJ2-5, reads KAGVTQTPRYLIKTRGQQVTLSCSPISGHRSVSWYQQTPGQGLQFLFEYFSETQRNKGNFPGRFSGRQFSNSRSEMNVSTLELGDSALYLCASSPRARPNQETQYFGPGTRLLVL.

The V gene is TRBV5-5, the J gene TRBJ2-3; 8 bases are shared with TRBD2. The germline gives CDR1 SGHKS, CDR2 YYEKEE (reference sequence). V shed 2 bases, J shed 3 bases, and the junction held 2 bases outside the gene matches. The CDR3 spans 14 residues. The DNA for the CDR3 is TGTGCCAGCAGCTTTCTAGCGGGTACAGATACGCAGTATTTT. Translation gives CASSFLAGTDTQYF.

A few counts support this clone. This chain links TRBV7-2 with TRBJ1-6; TRBD1 might be the D (6 bases). From germline, CDR1 is SGHTA and CDR2 FQGNSA. CDR3 length: 14 amino acids. The germline V and J ends were trimmed by 4 bases and 6 bases, with 10 bases remaining between them. The chain's CDR3 is CASSYDRSNSPLHF. DNA for the CDR3: TGTGCCAGCAGCTATGACAGGTCTAATTCACCCCTCCACTTT.

For the CDR3, the DNA is TGTGCCAGTAGTCCGTCCGGGACAGGGGATCGGACTCAGCCCCAGCATTTT. This codes for CASSPSGTGDRTQPQHF. V gene TRBV19 combines with J gene TRBJ1-5; TRBD1 matches at 10 bases. The CDR3 spans 17 residues. The J segment lost 6 bases and the V segment lost 5 bases, leaving 13 bases of the junction unmatched. In germline, CDR1 is LNHDA, CDR2 SQIVND (reference sequence).

The rearrangement uses TRBV10-1 and TRBJ1-2, with unresolved D. V was cut by 10 bases and J by 5 bases, with 20 bases left in between. This CDR3 comprises 14 residues. Germline V gene lookup returns CDR1 WNHNN and CDR2 SYGVQD (reference sequence). CDR3 sequence reads: CANSKWGQNYGYTF. The CDR3 nucleotides read TGCGCCAACTCTAAATGGGGTCAGAATTATGGCTACACCTTC.

This clone was picked up a small number of times. The V and J genes are TRBV2 and TRBJ2-7; 9 bases align to TRBD1. Unmatched junction bases numbered 4, after V lost 8 bases and J lost 2 bases. The CDR3 has 13 residues. The V gene's germline CDR1 is SNHLY and CDR2 FYNNEI. The CDR3 sequence is CASRWTGAYEQYF. CDR3 in DNA: TGTGCCAGCCGATGGACAGGGGCCTACGAGCAGTACTTC.

Here the CDR3 DNA reads TGTGCCAGCAGCTCAAAGACAGGGGGCAATGAGCAGTTCTTC. Translation: CASSSKTGGNEQFF. V is TRBV7-3 and J is TRBJ2-1, with 9 positions matching TRBD1. CDR3 size: 14 residues. Germline assignment: CDR1 SGHTA and CDR2 FQGTGA. The V and J ends lost 4 bases and 6 bases, in that order; junction bases with no gene match: 4.

A few counts support this clone. The J gene is TRBJ2-2, the V gene TRBV19, with 8 bases matching TRBD1. Germline trimming cut 4 bases from V and 2 bases from J; bases unmatched to any gene: 6. The CDR3 has 16 residues. CDR1 is LNHDA, CDR2 SQIVND, per germline (reference sequence). This CDR3 reads CASSRHTGGNTGELFF. The CDR3 DNA reads TGTGCCAGTAGTAGACATACAGGGGGAAACACCGGGGAGCTGTTTTTT.

CDR3 region: CASSWTGGPWGGPNGYTF. In nucleotides, the CDR3 is TGTGCCAGCAGCTGGACAGGGGGCCCTTGGGGCGGGCCAAATGGCTACACCTTC. V gene TRBV7-9 combines with J gene TRBJ1-2, with 11 bases matching TRBD1. The CDR3 extends over 18 amino acids. Germline CDR1 reads SEHNR; CDR2 reads FQNEAQ (reference sequence). V was clipped by 4 bases and J by 6 bases; unmatched bases: 16.

The chain is built from TRBV3-1 (or the pseudogene TRBV3-2) and TRBJ1-4, with D unclear. The CDR3 is 14 residues long. V dropped 3 bases and J dropped 2 bases, with 7 bases sitting between them. Germline CDR1 is LGHDT and CDR2 is YNNKEL (reference sequence). CDR3 sequence reads: CASSQSQTNEKLFF. The CDR3 region has the DNA TGTGCCAGCAGCCAGTCGCAGACTAATGAAAAACTGTTTTTT.

The chain recombines TRBV6-5 with TRBJ2-4; perhaps TRBD2 as D (6 bases). The CDR3 contains 15 residues. Germline values: CDR1 MNHEY, CDR2 SVGAGI. Deletions cut 5 bases from V and 8 bases from J, with 19 bases between. CDR3 in amino acids: CASSPRTNTGDIQYF. The DNA of the CDR3 is TGTGCCAGCAGTCCCAGGACCAATACGGGGGACATTCAGTACTTC.

The V gene is TRBV6-2 or TRBV6-3, the J gene TRBJ2-7, with 9 positions matching TRBD1. Germline CDR1 and CDR2: MNHEY and SVGEGT. CDR3 length equals 16 residues. Germline trimming cut 6 bases from V and 6 bases from J; bases unmatched to any gene: 15. The CDR3 DNA follows: TGTGCCAGCAGCTCCGTACTCAGGGACAGGGAGTCCGAGCAGTACTTC. Translating it yields CASSSVLRDRESEQYF.

The V and J genes are TRBV25-1 and TRBJ2-3; 7 bases fit TRBD1. V gave up 1 base and J gave up 7 bases; unmatched junction bases: 14. The CDR3 is 17 amino acids. From germline, CDR1 is MGHDK and CDR2 SYGVNS. Here the CDR3 reads CASSESPYRGDGYTQYF. The CDR3 DNA follows: TGTGCCAGCAGTGAATCCCCATACAGGGGCGATGGGTATACGCAGTATTTT.